This TCR beta chain was captured in a study of blood T cell repertoires in COVID-19. V gave up 5 bases and J gave up 4 bases, with 6 bases separating them. Germline-derived CDR1 and CDR2 are DFQATT and SNEGSKA (reference sequence). The CDR3 runs 11 residues. Per the original methods: Reference gene primer amplification gave nucleated cell count estimates. Some clones are missing from TCRdb's copy, which holds only in-frame ones; the method was immunoSEQ multiplex PCR. Clonal size and the V and J genes are those of that table, whereas D and trimming came from the DNA. The sample shows about 210,000 clones, 83% of them seen only once.

The chain is built from TRBV20-1 and TRBJ2-1, with unresolved D. Sequencing used peripheral blood. The TCR was taken from a woman in her 50s with acute or convalescent COVID-19. DNA of the CDR3: TGCAGTGCTCCCACTTACAATGAGCAGTTCTTC. Translated, it gives CSAPTYNEQFF.